One sample yielded the 26 T cell receptor beta chains listed below, sequenced in a study of shared clonotypes between healthy human individuals. Terminally differentiated effector memory CD45RA+ cells were excluded by CCR7 positive selection of CD45RO-negative cells. Measured with immunoSEQ multiplex PCR; TCRdb has only the in-frame clones, and not every one. Of about 2.1 million clones in the sample, approximately 94% are singletons; the top ten hold roughly 1.7%. Specimen: naive CD8+ T cells from PBMCs. These receptors were taken from a man between 18 and 35 years old in good health. Some clones in this sample may be carry-over from other donors' samples.

This chain joins TRBV7-9 and TRBJ2-2; the match to TRBD2 covers 8 bases. CDR3 length: 16 amino acids. Germline V gene sequence: CDR1 SEHNR, CDR2 FQNEAQ (reference sequence). J lost 2 bases, V lost 8 bases, and 10 bases had no gene match. The CDR3 nucleotides read TGTGCCAGCCCCGAGTCCGGGAGGGTTAACACCGGGGAGCTGTTTTTT. Translating gives CASPESGRVNTGELFF.

This clone was picked up one time. The chain couples TRBV5-4 to TRBJ2-7; maybe TRBD1 (6 bases). This CDR3 has 13 amino acids. Germline V gene sequence: CDR1 SGHNT, CDR2 YYREEE (reference sequence). V gave up 1 base and J gave up 6 bases, with 11 bases separating them. For the CDR3, the DNA is TGTGCCAGCAGCTTGAGGGGGAAGGCCGAGCAGTACTTC. Translated: CASSLRGKAEQYF.

V and J are TRBV2 and TRBJ2-7; D is undetermined. Trimming took 2 bases from V and 6 from J, leaving 8 bases between them. The CDR3 totals 12 residues. Germline-derived CDR1 and CDR2 are SNHLY and FYNNEI. The CDR3 nucleotides read TGTGCCAGCAGTGAATCGGACCTCGAGCAGTACTTC. Translated: CASSESDLEQYF.

This chain links TRBV19 with TRBJ2-1; TRBD2 aligns across 9 bases. With V trimmed by 5 bases and J by 1 base, 6 bases remained unmatched. CDR1 is LNHDA, CDR2 SQIVND, per germline (reference sequence). The CDR3 runs to 16 residues. CDR3 amino acids: CASSLGTSTSYNEQFF. In DNA form, the CDR3 reads TGTGCCAGTAGTTTGGGGACTAGCACGTCCTACAATGAGCAGTTCTTC.

The V gene is TRBV7-8, the J gene TRBJ2-7; D is perhaps TRBD1 (5 bases). CDR1 is SGHVS, CDR2 FQNEAQ, per germline. The CDR3 covers 13 residues. Trimming left V 5 bases short and J 2 bases short, with 10 bases between. CDR3 sequence (DNA): TGTGCCAGCAGCCCGGACACAGCCTACGAGCAGTACTTC. This encodes CASSPDTAYEQYF.

The chain joins TRBV9 to TRBJ1-3; D perhaps matches TRBD1 (5 bases). The ends were cut back, 4 bases at V and 4 bases at J, with 18 bases in the middle. The V gene's germline CDR1 is SGDLS and CDR2 YYNGEE. The length of the CDR3 is 16 residues. The CDR3 spells CASSSPGSPMGNTIYF. The DNA for the CDR3 is TGTGCCAGCAGCTCTCCAGGGTCGCCGATGGGAAACACCATATATTTT. Full variable domain (remainder filled in from reference TRBV9 and TRBJ1-3): DSGVTQTPKHLITATGQRVTLRCSPRSGDLSVYWYQQSLDQGLQFLIQYYNGEERAKGNILERFSAQQFPDLHSELNLSSLELGDSALYFCASSSPGSPMGNTIYFGEGSWLTVV.

The chain is built from TRBV19 and TRBJ2-1; D possibly corresponds to TRBD1 (5 bases). The CDR3 contains 14 residues. Germline loops: CDR1 LNHDA, CDR2 SQIVND (reference sequence). V was cut by 10 bases and J by 8 bases, with 21 bases left in between. This chain's CDR3 is CATLGQGLRDEQFF. Written as DNA, the CDR3 is TGTGCCACCCTGGGGCAGGGATTACGAGATGAGCAGTTCTTC.

V and J are TRBV27 and TRBJ2-2; 12 bases agree with TRBD2. The ends lost 7 bases at V and 4 bases at J; junction bases unmatched: 7. The CDR3 has 16 residues. Per germline, CDR1 MNHEY and CDR2 SMNVEV (reference sequence). In DNA, the CDR3 is TGTGCCAGCACCATGCTGACTAGCGGGAGCACCGGGGAGCTGTTTTTT. As protein: CASTMLTSGSTGELFF.

This chain links TRBV9 with TRBJ2-3; D is unclear. The ends were cut back, 2 bases at V and 2 bases at J, with 12 bases in the middle. Germline V gene lookup returns CDR1 SGDLS and CDR2 YYNGEE. CDR3 length: 15 amino acids. The CDR3 DNA reads TGTGCCAGCAGCGTCCGGACGGTAATCACAGATACGCAGTATTTT. It codes for CASSVRTVITDTQYF.

The chain has TRBV2 and TRBJ1-1; 8 nucleotides line up with TRBD1. The CDR3 spans 14 residues. V trimming: 5 bases; J trimming: 1 base; junction bases outside the gene matches: 3. Germline CDR1 reads SNHLY; CDR2 reads FYNNEI. CDR3 region: CASSLGQANTEAFF. The DNA for the CDR3 is TGTGCCAGCAGTTTGGGACAGGCGAACACTGAAGCTTTCTTT.

This clone was observed a handful of times. The chain carries TRBV4-3 and TRBJ2-1; 13 nucleotides agree with TRBD2. Trimming cost V 3 bases and J 6 bases; bases outside gene matches: 2. This CDR3 spans 15 amino acids. Per the germline V gene, CDR1 is LGHNA and CDR2 is YSLEER. The CDR3 here is CASSHGTSGINEQFF. DNA for the CDR3: TGCGCCAGCAGCCATGGGACTAGCGGGATCAATGAGCAGTTCTTC.

The chain is built from TRBV28 and TRBJ2-7; TRBD1 might be the D (5 bases). Germline V lookup: CDR1 MDHEN, CDR2 SYDVKM. The CDR3 extends over 15 amino acids. V was pared by 2 bases and J by 3 bases, with 14 bases between. The CDR3 region has the DNA TGTGCCAGCAGTTTAACGTTGGACAACTTCTACGAGCAGTACTTC. Protein product: CASSLTLDNFYEQYF.

The rearrangement links TRBV28 to TRBJ1-3, with 8 bases identical to TRBD1. Germline V gives CDR1 MDHEN, CDR2 SYDVKM. The junction had 15 bases not matched to a gene; V was cut back by 4 bases and J by 4 bases. The CDR3 totals 18 residues. CDR3 protein: CASSSWGLQGAWGNTIYF. The CDR3 DNA reads TGTGCCAGCAGTTCTTGGGGGCTTCAGGGGGCTTGGGGAAACACCATATATTTT. The full variable domain, in which reference TRBV28 and TRBJ1-3 provide the parts outside the CDR3, is DVKVTQSSRYLVKRTGEKVFLECVQDMDHENMFWYRQDPGLGLRLIYFSYDVKMKEKGDIPEGYSVSREKKERFSLILESASTNQTSMYLCASSSWGLQGAWGNTIYFGEGSWLTVV.

V gene TRBV6-5 combines with J gene TRBJ2-3, with D unclear. CDR3 length: 13 amino acids. Trimming removed 0 bases at V and 5 bases at J, with 6 bases between. Germline V gene lookup returns CDR1 MNHEY and CDR2 SVGAGI. CDR3 sequence (DNA): TGTGCCAGCAGTTACTCCCTGGGAGATACGCAGTATTTT. Residues: CASSYSLGDTQYF.

This clone was seen only once. The gene calls are TRBV28 and TRBJ2-7; 7 bases are a match to TRBD1. V dropped 3 bases and J dropped 0; count of bases not matched to a gene: 8. Germline V lookup: CDR1 MDHEN, CDR2 SYDVKM. The CDR3 covers 16 residues. The CDR3 here is CASSFPQGVSSYEQYF. For the CDR3, the DNA is TGTGCCAGCAGTTTCCCCCAGGGGGTTAGCTCCTACGAGCAGTACTTC.

The rearrangement uses TRBV19 and TRBJ2-1; 12 bases are shared with TRBD2. In germline, CDR1 is LNHDA, CDR2 SQIVND (reference sequence). This CDR3 is built from 18 residues. V shed 1 base, J shed 3 bases, and the junction held 7 bases outside the gene matches. CDR3 loop: CASSIGPSGLAGYNEQFF. The CDR3, as DNA: TGTGCCAGTAGTATAGGGCCGTCGGGACTAGCGGGCTACAATGAGCAGTTCTTC.

Details on this clone: A read error may account for a junction end that differs from germline. The rearrangement links TRBV2 to TRBJ2-7; 10 bases line up with TRBD2. The CDR3 covers 14 residues. Per germline, CDR1 SNHLY and CDR2 FYNNEI. CDR3 sequence (DNA): TGTGCCAGCAGTCCTAGCGGGAGCTCCGACGAGCAGTACTTC. Translation: CASSPSGSSDEQYF.

This clone was seen a single time. The chain links TRBV18 to TRBJ1-2; possible D gene TRBD1, 5 bases. Germline V gene sequence: CDR1 KGHSH, CDR2 LQKENI. CDR3 size: 18 residues. Trimming left V 2 bases short and J 4 bases short, with 23 bases between. The CDR3 sequence is CASSPDWTNTRGSYGYTF. In DNA, the CDR3 is TGTGCCAGCTCACCAGATTGGACTAATACGAGGGGAAGCTATGGCTACACCTTC.

This clone was found a few times. The V gene is TRBV18, the J gene TRBJ2-2; 9 positions match TRBD2. Trimming removed 5 bases from V and 5 bases from J; junction bases left unmatched: 6. This CDR3 region has 15 residues. CDR1 KGHSH and CDR2 LQKENI come from the germline V gene. CDR3 region: CASSASGARTGELFF. The CDR3 nucleotides read TGTGCCAGCTCAGCTAGCGGGGCGAGGACCGGGGAGCTGTTTTTT. Looking up the rest from reference TRBV18 and TRBJ2-2 gives the full variable domain: NAGVMQNPRHLVRRRGQEARLRCSPMKGHSHVYWYRQLPEEGLKFMVYLQKENIIDESGMPKERFSAEFPKEGPSILRIQQVVRGDSAAYFCASSASGARTGELFFGEGSRLTVL.

As for this clone: Other nucleotide sequences from this sample produce the same CDR3. This chain uses TRBV27 with TRBJ2-7, with 7 bases fitting TRBD2. CDR1 is MNHEY and CDR2 is SMNVEV in the germline V gene (reference sequence). V was pared by 4 bases and J by 4 bases, with 4 bases of the junction left unmatched. The CDR3 has 13 residues. The CDR3 spells CASSYGGGYEQYF. The DNA for the CDR3 is TGTGCCAGCAGTTATGGGGGGGGTTACGAGCAGTACTTC.

The V gene is TRBV4-1, the J gene TRBJ2-7; weak D call: TRBD1 (5 bases). V was cut by 5 bases and J by 2 bases, with 13 bases left in between. CDR1 and CDR2 from the germline V gene are MGHRA and YSYEKL. This CDR3 is 14 amino acids long. The chain's CDR3 is CASSTRQLAYEQYF. CDR3 DNA: TGCGCCAGCAGCACCAGACAGTTAGCCTACGAGCAGTACTTC.

The rearrangement links TRBV10-3 to TRBJ1-2; 11 nucleotides match TRBD1. The CDR3 has 15 amino acids. The germline V gene encodes CDR1 ENHRY and CDR2 SYGVKD. Trimming cost V 3 bases and J 6 bases; bases outside gene matches: 6. CDR3 nucleotides: TGTGCCATCAGTGAAGGACAGGGGGCGAGGAATGGCTACACCTTC. It yields the protein CAISEGQGARNGYTF.

This chain uses TRBV7-6 with TRBJ2-7; TRBD2 aligns across 9 bases. CDR1 and CDR2 (germline): SGHVS, FNYEAQ. V lost 1 base and J lost 5; bases outside the gene matches: 6. The CDR3 extends over 15 amino acids. CDR3 amino acids: CASSLGASGNHEQYF. CDR3 DNA: TGTGCCAGCAGCTTAGGAGCTAGCGGGAACCACGAGCAGTACTTC.

The chain employs TRBV5-5 and TRBJ2-3; D is unclear. CDR1 is SGHKS, CDR2 YYEKEE, per germline (reference sequence). The CDR3 sequence is 15 residues long. Deletions cut 3 bases from V and 2 bases from J, with 13 bases between. For the CDR3, the DNA is TGTGCCAGCAGCTCGTTCGAGGCAACCACAGATACGCAGTATTTT. It codes for CASSSFEATTDTQYF.

The V and J genes are TRBV4-3 and TRBJ1-4, with D possibly being TRBD1 (5 bases). Germline assignment: CDR1 LGHNA and CDR2 YSLEER. This CDR3 is built from 17 residues. The ends were cut back, 0 bases at V and 1 base at J, with 12 bases in the middle. As DNA, the CDR3 is TGCGCCAGCAGCCAAGATGGGGGAGGTAGAACTAATGAAAAACTGTTTTTT. It is translated as CASSQDGGGRTNEKLFF.

The chain employs TRBV29-1 and TRBJ2-7; the D is unclear. Trimming removed 1 base at V and 3 bases at J, with 13 bases between. In germline, CDR1 is SQVTM, CDR2 ANQGSEA. This CDR3 is 14 amino acids long. This chain's CDR3 is CSVEVADDRYEQYF. The CDR3 DNA sequence: TGCAGCGTTGAAGTGGCCGACGATCGCTACGAGCAGTACTTC.